The entry that follows covers one T cell receptor (beta chain) sequence. The data stem from a study of control samples from healthy donors and cancer patients. The CDR3 consists of 15 residues. The V and J ends lost 4 bases and 3 bases respectively, with 13 bases between them. Germline CDR1 is SNHLY and CDR2 is FYNNEI. This table comes from immunoSEQ multiplex PCR, and its TCRdb copy is limited to in-frame clones, with some not included. The sample consists of tens of thousands of clones, about 87% of them appearing once. The receptor's source is a woman aged 55-69 years with lung cancer. The specimen was PBMCs. The J gene is TRBJ2-1, the V gene TRBV2, with D possibly matching TRBD2 (6 bases). CDR3 sequence reads: CASSGAGGVYNEQFF. Here the CDR3 DNA reads TGTGCCAGCAGTGGAGCCGGGGGAGTCTACAATGAGCAGTTCTTC.